This entry describes one T cell receptor (beta chain). The entry originates in a study of T cell changes during pregnancy in multiple sclerosis. V lost 1 base, J lost 1 base, and 1 base stayed unmatched. The CDR3 extends over 15 amino acids. Looked up from germline, CDR1 is GTSNPN and CDR2 is SVGIG (reference sequence). The method was immunoSEQ multiplex PCR; TCRdb's version includes in-frame clones alone and lacks a portion of them. This sample has about 67,000 clones, with 90% to 95% found just once. This clonotype originated in a female donor in good health, enrolled as a control in a pregnancy study. Sample: peripheral blood, taken in the first trimester of pregnancy. This chain uses TRBV30 with TRBJ2-1; 10 positions agree with TRBD2. CDR3 protein: CAWSGAGGSYNEQFF. CDR3 coding DNA: TGTGCCTGGAGTGGAGCGGGAGGGTCCTACAATGAGCAGTTCTTC. Full variable domain (rest looked up from reference TRBV30 and TRBJ2-1): SQTIHQWPATLVQPVGSPLSLECTVEGTSNPNLYWYRQAAGRGLQLLFYSVGIGQISSEVPQNLSASRPQDRQFILSSKKLLLSDSGFYLCAWSGAGGSYNEQFFGPGTRLTVL.